This is a list of T cell receptor beta chains from one sample in a study of cytomegalovirus exposure and HLA in healthy donors. Sequencing was performed with immunoSEQ multiplex PCR; in TCRdb, only in-frame clones are kept and a portion is missing. The top ten hold about 2% of the sample, which has hundreds of thousands of clones, 87% seen once. Sequencing was done on a sample of PBMCs. The receptor set was obtained from a young woman in good health and CMV-seropositive. Both conserved end residues are trimmed from each CDR3.

len: 13; v_gene: TRBV9; CDR3aa: ASSVEASGSYEQY
len: 18; v_gene: TRBV9; CDR3aa: ASSVEEHSGTGSPNTEAF
len: 14; v_gene: TRBV7-9; CDR3aa: ASSDRVYSIGNTIY
len: 12; v_gene: TRBV2; CDR3aa: ARRGDPNTGELF
len: 13; v_gene: TRBV5-1; CDR3aa: ASSHPGQGDNEQF
len: 12; v_gene: TRBV5-1; CDR3aa: ASSFSLQAYEQY
len: 14; v_gene: TRBV7-9; CDR3aa: ASRNKLTSGRWEQY
len: 10; v_gene: TRBV7-9; CDR3aa: ASSSSGSEQY
len: 11; v_gene: TRBV2; CDR3aa: ASPTGSRTEAF
len: 10; v_gene: TRBV11-2; CDR3aa: ASSFNSYEQY
len: 12; v_gene: TRBV29-1; CDR3aa: SVVGGRVGDEQF
len: 18; v_gene: TRBV5-4; CDR3aa: ASSPDGLAGGSGDTGELF
len: 13; v_gene: TRBV27; CDR3aa: ASSLGRGYTYEQY
len: 13; v_gene: TRBV28; CDR3aa: ASSLSGRMNTEAF
len: 14; v_gene: TRBV5-4; CDR3aa: ASSETGSGEINEQF
len: 14; v_gene: TRBV27; CDR3aa: ATAGDRVGFNYGYT
len: 12; v_gene: TRBV7-9; CDR3aa: ASSHRTATYEQY
len: 11; v_gene: TRBV6-5; CDR3aa: ASRRTSGGEQY
len: 14; v_gene: TRBV19; CDR3aa: ASSISPERVNQPQH
len: 13; v_gene: TRBV19; CDR3aa: ASSKRAGRDTEAF
len: 13; v_gene: TRBV6-1; CDR3aa: ASTLYRVSNQPQH
len: 11; v_gene: TRBV4-1; CDR3aa: AVTRGSNTEAF
len: 11; v_gene: TRBV5-1; CDR3aa: ASSSGTGYEAF
len: 13; v_gene: TRBV19; CDR3aa: ASSPDRGDDTEAF
len: 17; v_gene: TRBV27; CDR3aa: ASSLSRPGTRDRPYEQY
len: 12; v_gene: TRBV10-3; CDR3aa: AISDRTSGDEQY
len: 12; v_gene: TRBV10-3; CDR3aa: AISAGYSGNTIY
len: 15; v_gene: TRBV5-1; CDR3aa: ASSLVGGRRSTDTQY
len: 13; v_gene: TRBV27; CDR3aa: ASRAGDRGLWEQY
len: 13; v_gene: TRBV7-8; CDR3aa: ASTSGTSGYNEQF
len: 9; v_gene: TRBV20-1; CDR3aa: SVTSEETQY
len: 14; v_gene: TRBV9; CDR3aa: ASSVFPSGGTDTQY
len: 11; v_gene: TRBV19; CDR3aa: ASAVGARTEAF
len: 14; v_gene: TRBV11-2; CDR3aa: ASSLLLAEIYNEQF
len: 12; v_gene: TRBV6-5; CDR3aa: ASTPLVTGNTIY
len: 12; v_gene: TRBV7-9; CDR3aa: ASTLLQENTEAF
len: 14; v_gene: TRBV28; CDR3aa: ASSPIGQQSIYEQY
len: 11; v_gene: TRBV7-3; CDR3aa: ASSLRGGTEQF
len: 13; v_gene: TRBV4-1; CDR3aa: ASSQTPGSGNTIY
len: 13; v_gene: TRBV18; CDR3aa: ASSPGTRLFYEQY
len: 13; v_gene: TRBV5-1; CDR3aa: ASSFQGLFQETQY
len: 13; v_gene: TRBV27; CDR3aa: ASSFSGSSGETQY
len: 14; v_gene: TRBV28; CDR3aa: ASSQLLAPSSYEQY
len: 12; v_gene: TRBV19; CDR3aa: ASVPGGPNYGYT
len: 12; v_gene: TRBV6-6; CDR3aa: ASTAGSSYNEQF
len: 12; v_gene: TRBV5-6; CDR3aa: ASSLMLSSYEQY
len: 11; v_gene: TRBV28; CDR3aa: ASRSGSNQPQH
len: 12; v_gene: TRBV28; CDR3aa: ASGLAGPYNEQF
len: 13; v_gene: TRBV6-5; CDR3aa: ASSYGPTGYNEQF
len: 11; v_gene: TRBV27; CDR3aa: ASGTGGSQPQH
len: 12; v_gene: TRBV25-1; CDR3aa: ASSVQGFNQPQH
len: 13; v_gene: TRBV25-1; CDR3aa: ASSESHISGREQF
len: 12; v_gene: TRBV10-1; CDR3aa: ASSPGVENTEAF
len: 12; v_gene: TRBV27; CDR3aa: ASSPDRDGYGYT
len: 15; v_gene: TRBV29-1; CDR3aa: SVEDPEAGALYRTQY